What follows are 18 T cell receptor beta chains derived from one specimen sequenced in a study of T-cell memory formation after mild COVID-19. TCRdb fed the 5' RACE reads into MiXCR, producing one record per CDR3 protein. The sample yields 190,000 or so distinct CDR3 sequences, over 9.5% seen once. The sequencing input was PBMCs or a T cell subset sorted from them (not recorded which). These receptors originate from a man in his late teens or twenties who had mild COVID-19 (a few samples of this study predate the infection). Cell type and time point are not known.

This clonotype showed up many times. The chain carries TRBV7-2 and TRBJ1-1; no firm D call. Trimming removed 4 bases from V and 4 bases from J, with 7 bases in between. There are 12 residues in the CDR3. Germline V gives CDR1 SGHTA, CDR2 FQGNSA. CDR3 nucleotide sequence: TGTGCCAGCAGCTCTGCCGTCACTGAAGCTTTCTTT. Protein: CASSSAVTEAFF.

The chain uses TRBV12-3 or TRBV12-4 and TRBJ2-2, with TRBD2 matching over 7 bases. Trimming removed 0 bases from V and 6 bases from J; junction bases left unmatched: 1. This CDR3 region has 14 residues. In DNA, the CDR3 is TGTGCCAGCAGTTTAGCGGGGGGGTCCGGGGAGCTGTTTTTT. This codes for CASSLAGGSGELFF.

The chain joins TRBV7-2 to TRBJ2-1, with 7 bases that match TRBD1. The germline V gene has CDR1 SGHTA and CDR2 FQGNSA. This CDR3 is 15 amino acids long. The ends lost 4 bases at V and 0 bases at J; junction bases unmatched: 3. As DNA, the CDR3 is TGTGCCAGCAGCTCAGGGGGTACCTCCTACAATGAGCAGTTCTTC. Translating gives CASSSGGTSYNEQFF. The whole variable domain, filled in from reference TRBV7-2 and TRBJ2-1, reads GAGVSQSPSNKVTEKGKDVELRCDPISGHTALYWYRQSLGQGLEFLIYFQGNSAPDKSGLPSDRFSAERTGGSVSTLTIQRTQQEDSAVYLCASSSGGTSYNEQFFGPGTRLTVL.

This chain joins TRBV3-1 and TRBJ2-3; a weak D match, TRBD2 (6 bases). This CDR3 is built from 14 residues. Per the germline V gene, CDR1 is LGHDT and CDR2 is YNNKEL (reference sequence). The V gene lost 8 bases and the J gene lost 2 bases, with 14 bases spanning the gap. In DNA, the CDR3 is TGTGCCAGCGGTGCTAGCGAGGACACAGATACGCAGTATTTT. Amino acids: CASGASEDTDTQYF.

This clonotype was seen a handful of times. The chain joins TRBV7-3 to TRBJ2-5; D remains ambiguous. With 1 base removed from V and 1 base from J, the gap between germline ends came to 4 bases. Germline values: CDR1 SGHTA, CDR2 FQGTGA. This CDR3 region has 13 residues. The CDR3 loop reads CASSLNSQETQYF. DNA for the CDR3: TGTGCCAGCAGCTTAAACAGCCAAGAGACCCAGTACTTC.

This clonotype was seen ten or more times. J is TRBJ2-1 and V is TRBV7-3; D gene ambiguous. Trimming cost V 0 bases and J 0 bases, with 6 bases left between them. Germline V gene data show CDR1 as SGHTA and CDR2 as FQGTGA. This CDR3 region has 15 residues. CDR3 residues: CASSLTVGSYNEQFF. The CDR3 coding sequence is TGTGCCAGCAGCTTAACTGTCGGCTCCTACAATGAGCAGTTCTTC.

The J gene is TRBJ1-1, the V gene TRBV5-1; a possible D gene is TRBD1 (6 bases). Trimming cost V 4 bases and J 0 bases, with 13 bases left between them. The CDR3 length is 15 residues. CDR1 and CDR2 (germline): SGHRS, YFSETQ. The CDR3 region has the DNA TGCGCCAGCAGCCACGGACAGCAACTGAACACTGAAGCTTTCTTT. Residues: CASSHGQQLNTEAFF.

CDR3 DNA: TGTGCCAGCAGCTGGAGTGGGGGGACAAATTCACCCCTCCACTTT. It is translated as CASSWSGGTNSPLHF. The chain is built from TRBV7-9 and TRBJ1-6; D may be TRBD1 (6 bases). The CDR3 extends over 15 amino acids. Germline CDR1 and CDR2: SEHNR and FQNEAQ (reference sequence). V was trimmed by 4 bases and J by 7 bases, leaving 14 bases between them.

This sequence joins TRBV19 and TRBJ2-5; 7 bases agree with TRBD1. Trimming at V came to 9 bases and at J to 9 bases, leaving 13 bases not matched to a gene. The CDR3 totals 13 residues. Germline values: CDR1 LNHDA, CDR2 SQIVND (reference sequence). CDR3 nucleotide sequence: TGTGCCAGCAAGACAACAGGGGTTGGGGCCCAGTACTTC. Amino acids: CASKTTGVGAQYF.

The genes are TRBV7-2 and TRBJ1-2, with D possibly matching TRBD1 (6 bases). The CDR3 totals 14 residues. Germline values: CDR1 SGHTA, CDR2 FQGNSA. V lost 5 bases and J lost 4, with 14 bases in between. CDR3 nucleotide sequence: TGTGCCAGCAGCACCGGGACACATAGCTATGGCTACACCTTC. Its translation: CASSTGTHSYGYTF.

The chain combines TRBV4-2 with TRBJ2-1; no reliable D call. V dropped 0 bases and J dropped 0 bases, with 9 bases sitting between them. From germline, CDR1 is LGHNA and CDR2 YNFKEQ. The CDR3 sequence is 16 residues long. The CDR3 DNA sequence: TGTGCCAGCAGCCAAGAGGGATCTACCTCCTACAATGAGCAGTTCTTC. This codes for CASSQEGSTSYNEQFF.

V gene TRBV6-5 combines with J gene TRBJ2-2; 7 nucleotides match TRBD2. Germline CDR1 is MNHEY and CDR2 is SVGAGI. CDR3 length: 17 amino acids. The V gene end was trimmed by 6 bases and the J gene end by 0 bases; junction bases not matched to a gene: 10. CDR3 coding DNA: TGTGCCAGCAGACAGAACGGGGGGACCGCGAACACCGGGGAGCTGTTTTTT. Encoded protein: CASRQNGGTANTGELFF.

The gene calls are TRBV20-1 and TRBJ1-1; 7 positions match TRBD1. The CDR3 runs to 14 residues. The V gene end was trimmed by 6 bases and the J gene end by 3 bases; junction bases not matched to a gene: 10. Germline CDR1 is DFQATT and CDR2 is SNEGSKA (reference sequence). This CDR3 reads CSAHRQGADTEAFF. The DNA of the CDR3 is TGCAGTGCGCATCGACAGGGTGCGGACACTGAAGCTTTCTTT.

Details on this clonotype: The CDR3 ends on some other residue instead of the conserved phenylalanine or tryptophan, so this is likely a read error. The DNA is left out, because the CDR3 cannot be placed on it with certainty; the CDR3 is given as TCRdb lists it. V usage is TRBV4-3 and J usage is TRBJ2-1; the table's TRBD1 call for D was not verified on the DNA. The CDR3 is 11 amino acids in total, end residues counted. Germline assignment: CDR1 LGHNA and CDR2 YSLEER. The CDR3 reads CASSQGGGPIL.

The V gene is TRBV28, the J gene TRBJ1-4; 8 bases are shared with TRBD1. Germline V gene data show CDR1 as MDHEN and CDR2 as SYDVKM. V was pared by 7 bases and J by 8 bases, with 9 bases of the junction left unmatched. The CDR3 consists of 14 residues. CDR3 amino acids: CASNDQGAQEKLFF. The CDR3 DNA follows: TGTGCCAGCAATGATCAGGGGGCGCAAGAAAAACTGTTTTTT.

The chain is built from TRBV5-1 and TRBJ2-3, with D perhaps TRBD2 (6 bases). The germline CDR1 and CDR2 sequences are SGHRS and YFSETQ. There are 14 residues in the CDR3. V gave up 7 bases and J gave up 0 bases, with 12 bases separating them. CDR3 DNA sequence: TGCGCCAGCGCTTTAGCGGAAAGCACAGATACGCAGTATTTT. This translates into CASALAESTDTQYF.

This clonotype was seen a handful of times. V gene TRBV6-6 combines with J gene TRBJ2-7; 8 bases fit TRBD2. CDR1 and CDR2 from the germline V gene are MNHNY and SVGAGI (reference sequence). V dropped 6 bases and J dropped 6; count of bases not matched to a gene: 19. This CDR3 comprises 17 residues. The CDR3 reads CASSQGGGWDSGAEQYF. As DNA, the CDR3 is TGTGCCAGCAGCCAAGGGGGGGGATGGGATAGCGGGGCCGAGCAGTACTTC.

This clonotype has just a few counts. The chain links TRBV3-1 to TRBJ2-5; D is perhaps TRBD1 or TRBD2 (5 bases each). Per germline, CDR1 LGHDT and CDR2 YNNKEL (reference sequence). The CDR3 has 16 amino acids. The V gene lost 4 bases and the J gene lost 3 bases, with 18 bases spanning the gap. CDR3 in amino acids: CASSPTSGTYEETQYF. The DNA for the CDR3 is TGTGCCAGCAGCCCCACTTCCGGGACGTACGAAGAGACCCAGTACTTC.